Following are 14 T cell receptor beta chains from one sample sequenced in a study of blood T cell repertoires in COVID-19. TCRdb's copy holds only in-frame clones and misses some; the assay was immunoSEQ multiplex PCR. This table has some 140,000 clones, over 70% appearing once. The material sequenced was peripheral blood. The receptors derive from a man of 80 years or more with acute or convalescent COVID-19.

The gene calls are TRBV2 and TRBJ2-5; D is perhaps TRBD1 (6 bases). CDR1 is SNHLY, CDR2 FYNNEI, per germline. The CDR3 loop spans 18 amino acids. V dropped 7 bases and J dropped 3 bases, with 27 bases sitting between them. CDR3 sequence: CASIPPAQGLLVKETQYF. The CDR3 bases are TGTGCCAGCATCCCCCCTGCACAGGGTCTCTTAGTAAAAGAGACCCAGTACTTC.

This chain's CDR3 is CASSGGVRTVTSPLHF. The DNA for the CDR3 is TGTGCCAGCAGTGGGGGGGTGAGGACTGTAACTTCACCCCTCCACTTT. The rearrangement joins TRBV6-1 to TRBJ1-6, with D tentatively TRBD1 (5 bases). Per the germline V gene, CDR1 is MNHNS and CDR2 is SASEGT. Deletions cut 4 bases from V and 9 bases from J, with 19 bases between. This CDR3 spans 16 amino acids.

For this clone: Sequence at one end of the junction differs from germline and may be a read error. This chain joins TRBV11-2 and TRBJ2-2; 9 nucleotides align to TRBD2. Germline V gives CDR1 SGHAT, CDR2 FQNNGV. The CDR3 extends over 15 amino acids. The CDR3 region is CASSTGLANTGELFF. CDR3 DNA sequence: TGTGCCAGCAGCACCGGACTAGCGAATACCGGGGAGCTGTTTTTT.

The chain has TRBV9 and TRBJ1-3; maybe TRBD1 (5 bases). This CDR3 is built from 13 residues. With 3 bases removed from V and 2 bases from J, the gap between germline ends came to 6 bases. Germline V CDR1 and CDR2: SGDLS, YYNGEE. This chain's CDR3 is CASSAGPGNTIYF. CDR3 coding DNA: TGTGCCAGCAGCGCAGGGCCTGGAAACACCATATATTTT.

This clone occurred once. The chain couples TRBV15 to TRBJ2-7; 11 nucleotides align to TRBD2. V shed 6 bases and J 1 base; nucleotides not matched to a gene: 2. The CDR3 has 14 residues. CDR1 and CDR2 from the germline V gene are LNHNV and YYDKDF (reference sequence). The CDR3 sequence: CATSSGGASYEQYF. The DNA of the CDR3 is TGTGCCACCAGTAGCGGGGGGGCGTCCTACGAGCAGTACTTC.

This chain joins TRBV4-3 and TRBJ2-3; D perhaps matches TRBD2 (6 bases). V dropped 1 base and J dropped 2 bases, with 10 bases sitting between them. Germline lookup yields CDR1 LGHNA and CDR2 YSLEER. The CDR3 sequence is 15 residues long. The chain's CDR3 is CASSQGRDFTDTQYF. CDR3 bases: TGCGCCAGCAGCCAAGGGAGGGACTTCACAGATACGCAGTATTTT.

The CDR3: CASSPDSEQFF. The DNA of the CDR3 is TGTGCCAGCAGCCCCGACAGTGAGCAGTTCTTC. This chain links TRBV7-9 with TRBJ2-1; possibly TRBD1 for D (5 bases). CDR3 length: 11 residues. The germline V and J ends were trimmed by 5 bases and 9 bases, with 8 bases remaining between them. Germline CDR1 SEHNR, CDR2 FQNEAQ (reference sequence).

The chain joins TRBV30 to TRBJ2-5; D is unclear. From germline, CDR1 is GTSNPN and CDR2 SVGIG (reference sequence). The CDR3 totals 14 residues. Trimming left V 2 bases short and J 2 bases short, with 12 bases between. The CDR3 spells CAWSLFSIQETQYF. The CDR3 region has the DNA TGTGCCTGGAGTCTGTTTAGCATACAAGAGACCCAGTACTTC.

The chain has TRBV6-1 and TRBJ2-5; D is perhaps TRBD1 (5 bases). Germline loops: CDR1 MNHNS, CDR2 SASEGT. The CDR3 extends over 16 amino acids. The V gene lost 3 bases and the J gene lost 1 base, with 15 bases spanning the gap. DNA for the CDR3: TGTGCCAGCAGTGACCCGAGACAGAGCCTCCAAGAGACCCAGTACTTC. Translated: CASSDPRQSLQETQYF.

This sequence joins TRBV30 and TRBJ2-1; D gene unclear. The length of the CDR3 is 13 residues. The germline gives CDR1 GTSNPN, CDR2 SVGIG (reference sequence). The V end lost 1 base, the J end lost 0 bases, and 4 bases lay between the germline ends. The CDR3 protein is CAWSGSSYNEQFF. The DNA for the CDR3 is TGTGCCTGGAGTGGGAGCTCCTACAATGAGCAGTTCTTC.

The genes are TRBV11-2 and TRBJ2-5; D is perhaps TRBD1 (5 bases). Germline V gives CDR1 SGHAT, CDR2 FQNNGV. V lost 3 bases to trimming and J lost 1 base, with 9 bases between them. The CDR3 runs 14 residues. CDR3 amino acids: CASSFAGIQETQYF. The CDR3 nucleotides read TGTGCCAGCAGCTTTGCAGGGATCCAAGAGACCCAGTACTTC.

The genes are TRBV3-1 (or the pseudogene TRBV3-2) and TRBJ1-1; D uncertain. Trimming removed 0 bases from V and 8 bases from J, with 19 bases in between. CDR3 length: 16 residues. The V gene's germline CDR1 is LGHDT and CDR2 YNNKEL (reference sequence). The CDR3 DNA is TGTGCCAGCAGCCAAGAGGGCCTGCTCAGCACGGTCGAAGCTTTCTTT. This encodes CASSQEGLLSTVEAFF.

This clone was picked up many times. This chain joins TRBV5-4 and TRBJ2-2; D might be TRBD1 (6 bases). Germline V gene sequence: CDR1 SGHNT, CDR2 YYREEE (reference sequence). The V end was cut by 3 bases, the J end by 0 bases, with 12 bases between. This CDR3 region has 16 residues. CDR3 bases: TGTGCCAGCAGCTGGCCGGGACAAGCGAACACCGGGGAGCTGTTTTTT. It encodes CASSWPGQANTGELFF.

The J gene is TRBJ1-1, the V gene TRBV7-9, with D tentatively TRBD1 (6 bases). CDR1 and CDR2 (germline): SEHNR, FQNEAQ (reference sequence). The CDR3 extends over 16 amino acids. V was trimmed by 4 bases and J by 5 bases, leaving 20 bases between them. In DNA form, the CDR3 reads TGTGCCAGCAGCTACCCGTACAGGGAAAAGAATACTGAAGCTTTCTTT. Protein: CASSYPYREKNTEAFF.